Following are 9 T cell receptor beta chains from one sample sequenced in a study of blood T cell repertoires in COVID-19. Clones were read by immunoSEQ multiplex PCR, and TCRdb kept only the in-frame ones, dropping some. Among about 240,000 clones listed, around 86% were seen once. The sample comprised peripheral blood. These receptors were taken from a man aged 30 to 45 who had recovered from COVID-19.

This clone was counted a few times. The J gene is TRBJ1-5, the V gene TRBV6-1, with D possibly TRBD1 on 6 matching bases. Germline V gene data show CDR1 as MNHNS and CDR2 as SASEGT. With 1 base removed from V and 6 bases from J, the gap between germline ends came to 7 bases. There are 13 residues in the CDR3. CDR3 protein: CASSEGGLQPQHF. CDR3 bases: TGTGCCAGCAGTGAAGGGGGGCTTCAGCCCCAGCATTTT.

This sequence joins TRBV5-8 and TRBJ1-5, with 9 nucleotides matching TRBD1. V shed 6 bases, J shed 5 bases, and the junction held 6 bases outside the gene matches. The germline V gene encodes CDR1 SGHTS and CDR2 YDEGEE. The CDR3 has 14 amino acids. Here the CDR3 DNA reads TGTGCCAGCAACCCGGGACAGGGACATCAGCCCCAGCATTTT. As protein: CASNPGQGHQPQHF.

This clone was detected only once. This sequence joins TRBV7-9 and TRBJ2-5, with D unclear. Germline V CDR1 and CDR2: SEHNR, FQNEAQ (reference sequence). This CDR3 is 12 amino acids long. The V end was cut by 4 bases, the J end by 4 bases, with 7 bases between. The DNA for the CDR3 is TGTGCCAGCAGCTCGGGTGTAGAGACCCAGTACTTC. Protein sequence: CASSSGVETQYF.

The chain has TRBV11-2 and TRBJ2-2; TRBD1 aligns across 8 bases. Germline V gene lookup returns CDR1 SGHAT and CDR2 FQNNGV. This CDR3 spans 15 amino acids. Trimming cost V 4 bases and J 10 bases; bases outside gene matches: 11. As DNA, the CDR3 is TGTGCCAGCAGCTATACACGGACAGGGTCCGAGGAGCTGTTTTTT. Encoded protein: CASSYTRTGSEELFF.

The V call is TRBV4-1, the J call TRBJ2-7; a possible D gene is TRBD1 (7 bases). Germline V gene lookup returns CDR1 MGHRA and CDR2 YSYEKL. The CDR3 length is 15 residues. V was shortened by 0 bases and J by 4 bases, with 13 bases between the two germline ends. The CDR3 region is CASSQDSGGLYEQYF. The CDR3 region has the DNA TGCGCCAGCAGCCAAGATTCAGGGGGGTTATACGAGCAGTACTTC.

This clone was counted between two and nine times. This chain uses TRBV3-1 (or the pseudogene TRBV3-2) with TRBJ1-3; D is unresolved. V lost 8 bases to trimming and J lost 1 base, with 9 bases between them. The CDR3 covers 13 residues. Germline V gene lookup returns CDR1 LGHDT and CDR2 YNNKEL (reference sequence). The CDR3 is CASARVSGNTIYF. DNA of the CDR3: TGTGCCAGCGCTCGAGTTTCTGGAAACACCATATATTTT.

The chain employs TRBV7-3 and TRBJ2-2; D unresolved. V was clipped by 0 bases and J by 1 base, with 6 bases between them. The germline gives CDR1 SGHTA, CDR2 FQGTGA. This CDR3 region has 15 residues. As DNA, the CDR3 is TGTGCCAGCAGCTTAACGTCCAGGAACACCGGGGAGCTGTTTTTT. It yields the protein CASSLTSRNTGELFF.

The V and J genes are TRBV27 and TRBJ1-4, with 8 bases lining up with TRBD1. This CDR3 is built from 14 residues. In germline, CDR1 is MNHEY, CDR2 SMNVEV (reference sequence). V lost 2 bases to trimming and J lost 7 bases; unmatched junction nucleotides: 3. This CDR3 is CASSLGQGSEKLFF. For the CDR3, the DNA is TGTGCCAGCAGTTTAGGACAGGGAAGTGAAAAACTGTTTTTT.

The J gene is TRBJ1-2, the V gene TRBV19; 7 positions match TRBD1. The CDR3 sequence is 14 residues long. From germline, CDR1 is LNHDA and CDR2 SQIVND (reference sequence). The V segment lost 6 bases and the J segment 2 bases; nucleotides outside the gene matches: 6. CDR3: CASRHRQGNYGYTF. As DNA, the CDR3 is TGTGCCAGTAGACATCGACAGGGAAACTATGGCTACACCTTC. The full variable domain, in which reference TRBV19 and TRBJ1-2 provide the parts outside the CDR3, is DGGITQSPKYLFRKEGQNVTLSCEQNLNHDAMYWYRQDPGQGLRLIYYSQIVNDFQKGDIAEGYSVSREKKESFPLTVTSAQKNPTAFYLCASRHRQGNYGYTFGSGTRLTVV.